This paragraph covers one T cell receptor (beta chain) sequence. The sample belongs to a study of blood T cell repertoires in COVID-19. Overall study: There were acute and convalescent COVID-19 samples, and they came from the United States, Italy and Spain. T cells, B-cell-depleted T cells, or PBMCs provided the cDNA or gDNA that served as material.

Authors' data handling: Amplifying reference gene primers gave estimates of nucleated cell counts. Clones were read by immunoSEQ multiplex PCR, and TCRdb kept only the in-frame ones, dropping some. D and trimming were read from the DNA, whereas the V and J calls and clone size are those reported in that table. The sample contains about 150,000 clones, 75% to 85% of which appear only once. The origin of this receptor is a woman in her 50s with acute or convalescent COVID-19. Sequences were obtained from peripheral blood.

The CDR3 DNA reads TGTGCCAGCAGCGTAACGGGACAGGGGGCCAGCGAGCAGTACTTC. Amino acid sequence: CASSVTGQGASEQYF. The chain has TRBV9 and TRBJ2-7, with TRBD1 identical over 12 bases. Germline-derived CDR1 and CDR2 are SGDLS and YYNGEE. V was clipped by 1 base and J by 6 bases; unmatched bases: 5. The CDR3 loop spans 15 amino acids.